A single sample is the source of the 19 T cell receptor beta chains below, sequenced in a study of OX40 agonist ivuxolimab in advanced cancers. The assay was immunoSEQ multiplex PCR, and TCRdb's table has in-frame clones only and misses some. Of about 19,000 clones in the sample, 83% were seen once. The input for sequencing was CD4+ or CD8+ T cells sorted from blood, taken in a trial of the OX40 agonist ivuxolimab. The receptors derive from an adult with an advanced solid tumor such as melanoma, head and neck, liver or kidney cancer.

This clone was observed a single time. CDR3 coding DNA: TGTGCCAGCAGTTTATCTCAGGGGGCCCCGGGGTACTTC. This sequence encodes CASSLSQGAPGYF. The J gene is TRBJ2-7, the V gene TRBV27, with 8 bases identical to TRBD1. V was pared by 0 bases and J by 12 bases, with 7 bases of the junction left unmatched. This CDR3 contains 13 residues. Per germline, CDR1 MNHEY and CDR2 SMNVEV (reference sequence).

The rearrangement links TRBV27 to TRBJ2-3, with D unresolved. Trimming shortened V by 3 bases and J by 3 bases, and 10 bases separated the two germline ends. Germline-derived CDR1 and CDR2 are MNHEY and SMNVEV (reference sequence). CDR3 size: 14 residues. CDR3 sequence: CASSFSVVTDTQYF. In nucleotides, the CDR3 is TGTGCCAGCAGTTTCTCGGTGGTAACAGATACGCAGTATTTT.

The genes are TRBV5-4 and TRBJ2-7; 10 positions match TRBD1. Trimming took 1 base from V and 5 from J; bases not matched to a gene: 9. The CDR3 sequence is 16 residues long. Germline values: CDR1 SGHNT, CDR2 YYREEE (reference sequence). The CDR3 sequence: CASSLLSGTGAHEQYF. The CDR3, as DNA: TGTGCCAGCAGCTTGTTGTCGGGGACAGGGGCCCACGAGCAGTACTTC. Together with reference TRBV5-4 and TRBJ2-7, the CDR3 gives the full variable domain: ETGVTQSPTHLIKTRGQQVTLRCSSQSGHNTVSWYQQALGQGPQFIFQYYREEENGRGNFPPRFSGLQFPNYSSELNVNALELDDSALYLCASSLLSGTGAHEQYFGPGTRLTVT.

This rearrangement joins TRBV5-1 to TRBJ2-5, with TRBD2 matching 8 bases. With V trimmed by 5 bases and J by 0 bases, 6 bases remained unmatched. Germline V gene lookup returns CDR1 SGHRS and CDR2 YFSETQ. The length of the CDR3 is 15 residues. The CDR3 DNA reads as TGCGCCAGCAGATATAGCGGGACGGACCAAGAGACCCAGTACTTC. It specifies CASRYSGTDQETQYF.

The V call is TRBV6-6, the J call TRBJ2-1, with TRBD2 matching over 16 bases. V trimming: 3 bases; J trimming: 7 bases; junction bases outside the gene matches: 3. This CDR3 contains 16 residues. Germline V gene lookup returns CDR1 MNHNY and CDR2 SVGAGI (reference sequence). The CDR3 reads CASSYSGLAGGNEQFF. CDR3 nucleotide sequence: TGTGCCAGCAGTTATTCGGGACTAGCGGGGGGGAATGAGCAGTTCTTC.

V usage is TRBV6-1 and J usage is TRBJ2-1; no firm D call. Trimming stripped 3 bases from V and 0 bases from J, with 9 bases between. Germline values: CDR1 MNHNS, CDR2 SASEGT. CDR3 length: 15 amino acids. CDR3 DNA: TGTGCCAGCAGTGAGTTAAAGAGCTCCTACAATGAGCAGTTCTTC. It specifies CASSELKSSYNEQFF.

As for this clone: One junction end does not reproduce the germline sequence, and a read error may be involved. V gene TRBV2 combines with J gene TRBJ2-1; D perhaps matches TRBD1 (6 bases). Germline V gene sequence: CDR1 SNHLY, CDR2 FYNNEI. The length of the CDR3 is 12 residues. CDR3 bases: TGTGCCAGCAGGGGCCCGGACAGCCTAAGTGTCTTC. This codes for CASRGPDSLSVF.

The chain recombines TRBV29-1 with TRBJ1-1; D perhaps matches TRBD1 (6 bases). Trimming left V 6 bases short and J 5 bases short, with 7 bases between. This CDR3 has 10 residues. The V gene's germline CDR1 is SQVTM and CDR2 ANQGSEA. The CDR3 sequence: CSVRGTEAFF. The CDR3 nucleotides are TGCAGCGTCAGGGGAACTGAAGCTTTCTTT.

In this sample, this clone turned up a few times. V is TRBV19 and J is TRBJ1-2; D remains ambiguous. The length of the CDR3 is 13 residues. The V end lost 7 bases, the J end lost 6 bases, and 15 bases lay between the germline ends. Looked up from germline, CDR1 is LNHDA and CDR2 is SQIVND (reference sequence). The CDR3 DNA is TGTGCCAGTACTCCCATTCTTGGCCATGGCTACACCTTC. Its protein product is CASTPILGHGYTF.

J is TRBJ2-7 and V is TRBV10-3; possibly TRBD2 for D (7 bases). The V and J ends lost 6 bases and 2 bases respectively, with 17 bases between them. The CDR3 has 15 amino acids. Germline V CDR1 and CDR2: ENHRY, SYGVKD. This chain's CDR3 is CAIRDRGATPYEQYF. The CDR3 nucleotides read TGTGCCATCAGGGACCGGGGGGCAACCCCCTACGAGCAGTACTTC.

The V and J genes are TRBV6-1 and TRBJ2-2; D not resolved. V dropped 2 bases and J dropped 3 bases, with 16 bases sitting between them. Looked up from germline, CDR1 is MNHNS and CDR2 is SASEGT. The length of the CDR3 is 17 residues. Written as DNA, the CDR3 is TGTGCCAGCAGTGAATTATTGCAGGTTCGGGACACCGGGGAGCTGTTTTTT. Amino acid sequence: CASSELLQVRDTGELFF.

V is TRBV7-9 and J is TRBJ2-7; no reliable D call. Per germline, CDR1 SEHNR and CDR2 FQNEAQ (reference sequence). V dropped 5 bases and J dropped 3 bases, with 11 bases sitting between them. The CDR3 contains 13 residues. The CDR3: CASSTLLVYEQYF. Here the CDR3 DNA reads TGTGCCAGCAGCACCCTCCTAGTCTACGAGCAGTACTTC.

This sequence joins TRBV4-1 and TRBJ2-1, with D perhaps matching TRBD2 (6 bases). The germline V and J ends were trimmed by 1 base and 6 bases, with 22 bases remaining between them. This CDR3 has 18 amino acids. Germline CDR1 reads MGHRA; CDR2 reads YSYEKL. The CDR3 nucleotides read TGCGCCAGCAGCCAAGTTAAAGTTGGGGTGGGGGGAAGCAATGAGCAGTTCTTC. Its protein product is CASSQVKVGVGGSNEQFF.

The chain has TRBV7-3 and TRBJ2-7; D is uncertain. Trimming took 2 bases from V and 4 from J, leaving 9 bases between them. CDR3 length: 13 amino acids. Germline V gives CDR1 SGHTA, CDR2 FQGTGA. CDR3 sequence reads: CASSLDPVYEQYF. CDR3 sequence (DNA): TGTGCCAGCAGCTTAGATCCGGTTTACGAGCAGTACTTC.

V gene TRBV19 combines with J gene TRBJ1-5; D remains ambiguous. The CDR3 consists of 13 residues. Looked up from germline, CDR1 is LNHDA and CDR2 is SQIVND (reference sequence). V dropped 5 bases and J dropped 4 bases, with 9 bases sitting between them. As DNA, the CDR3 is TGTGCCAGTAGTGTTCGCGGGAATCAGCCCCAGCATTTT. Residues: CASSVRGNQPQHF.

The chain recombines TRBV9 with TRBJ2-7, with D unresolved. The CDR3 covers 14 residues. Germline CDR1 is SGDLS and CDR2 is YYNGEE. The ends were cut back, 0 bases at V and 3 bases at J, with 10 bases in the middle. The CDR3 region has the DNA TGTGCCAGCAGCGTAGGAACAGACAACTACGAGCAGTACTTC. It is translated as CASSVGTDNYEQYF.

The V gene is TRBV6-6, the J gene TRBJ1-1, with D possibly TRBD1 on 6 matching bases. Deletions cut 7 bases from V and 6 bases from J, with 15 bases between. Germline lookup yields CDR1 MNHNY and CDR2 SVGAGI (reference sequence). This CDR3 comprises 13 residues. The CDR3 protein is CASKTGQISEAFF. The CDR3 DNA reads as TGTGCCAGCAAAACTGGACAGATCTCTGAAGCTTTCTTT.

CDR3 residues: CASSHPGGPGELFF. As DNA, the CDR3 is TGTGCCAGCAGCCACCCCGGGGGCCCCGGGGAGCTGTTTTTT. V gene TRBV7-9 combines with J gene TRBJ2-2; D possibly uses TRBD1 or TRBD2 (6 bases each). Germline V CDR1 and CDR2: SEHNR, FQNEAQ (reference sequence). The CDR3 has 14 residues. Trimming pared 5 bases from V and 6 bases from J, leaving 13 bases between.

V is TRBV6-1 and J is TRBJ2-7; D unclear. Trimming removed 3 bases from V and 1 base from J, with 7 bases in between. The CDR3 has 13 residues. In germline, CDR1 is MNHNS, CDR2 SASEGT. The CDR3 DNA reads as TGTGCCAGCAGTGAGGGCCCGTCCTACGAGCAGTACTTC. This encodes CASSEGPSYEQYF.